Following are 29 T cell receptor beta chains from one sample sequenced in a study of identical twins' blood T cells. TCRdb used MiXCR to reprocess the 5' RACE reads, holding one entry per CDR3 protein. The sample consists of fewer than 450,000 distinct CDR3 sequences, 25% to 35% of them appearing once. The sample comprised PBMCs. Receptors originate from a woman aged 18-55 years in good health.

The chain couples TRBV12-3 or TRBV12-4 to TRBJ2-1; the D gene is possibly TRBD2 (6 bases). V lost 3 bases and J lost 5, with 14 bases in between. The CDR3 extends over 15 amino acids. Written as DNA, the CDR3 is TGTGCCAGCAGTTTTTTCGGGAGAACTGACAATGAGCAGTTCTTC. Protein: CASSFFGRTDNEQFF.

About this clonotype itself: Just one base apart from a much larger clone, this may be a read error. V usage is TRBV20-1 and J usage is TRBJ1-5; unclear D gene. CDR3 length: 12 residues. The germline gives CDR1 DFQATT, CDR2 SNEGSKA (reference sequence). The CDR3 sequence: CSSRDKGPTQHF. The DNA of the CDR3 is TGCAGTTCTAGAGATAAGGGCCCGACCCAGCATTTT.

V is TRBV2 and J is TRBJ2-3; D assignment may be TRBD1 or TRBD2 (5 bases each). CDR1 and CDR2 (germline): SNHLY, FYNNEI. V gave up 7 bases and J gave up 4 bases, with 9 bases separating them. CDR3 length equals 12 residues. The DNA of the CDR3 is TGTGCCAGCACCTCGGGGCCAGATACGCAGTATTTT. It is translated as CASTSGPDTQYF.

Details on this clonotype: Compared with germline, one end of the junction differs, possibly owing to a read error. V gene TRBV7-2 combines with J gene TRBJ2-5; D gene uncertain. The CDR3 totals 13 residues. CDR1 and CDR2 (germline): SGHTA, FQGNSA. Here the CDR3 DNA reads TGTGCCAGCGGCTTAATGGGAATAGAGACCCAGTACTTC. This sequence encodes CASGLMGIETQYF.

This clonotype was recorded a few times. The chain joins TRBV7-2 to TRBJ1-1; D is perhaps TRBD1 (5 bases). Between the trimmed V and J ends, which lost 0 bases and 5 bases, there was a span of 13 bases. Per the germline V gene, CDR1 is SGHTA and CDR2 is FQGNSA. This CDR3 region has 15 residues. The CDR3: CASSLASRVGTEAFF. The CDR3, as DNA: TGTGCCAGCAGCTTAGCTAGCAGGGTAGGAACTGAAGCTTTCTTT.

This clonotype was seen ten or more times. The V gene is TRBV25-1, the J gene TRBJ2-1, with TRBD2 matching over 7 bases. Germline V gene sequence: CDR1 MGHDK, CDR2 SYGVNS. The CDR3 spans 17 residues. Trimming at V came to 1 base and at J to 5 bases, leaving 11 bases not matched to a gene. The CDR3 DNA reads TGTGCCAGCAGTGAATCAGGCCCTAGCGGAATCAACAATGAGCAGTTCTTC. It translates to CASSESGPSGINNEQFF. The whole variable domain, remainder taken from reference TRBV25-1 and TRBJ2-1, is EADIYQTPRYLVIGTGKKITLECSQTMGHDKMYWYQQDPGMELHLIHYSYGVNSTEKGDLSSESTVSRIRTEHFPLTLESARPSHTSQYLCASSESGPSGINNEQFFGPGTRLTVL.

About this clonotype: The junction does not match germline at one end; this may be a read error. The chain links TRBV19 to TRBJ1-5; TRBD1 is a possible D gene (6 bases). The length of the CDR3 is 15 residues. CDR1 and CDR2 (germline): LNHDA, SQIVND (reference sequence). This CDR3 reads CASSIVDHREQPRHF. CDR3 sequence (DNA): TGTGCCAGTAGTATAGTAGATCACAGGGAACAGCCCCGGCATTTT. The whole variable domain, remainder taken from reference TRBV19 and TRBJ1-5, is DGGITQSPKYLFRKEGQNVTLSCEQNLNHDAMYWYRQDPGQGLRLIYYSQIVNDFQKGDIAEGYSVSREKKESFPLTVTSAQKNPTAFYLCASSIVDHREQPRHFGDGTRLSIL.

This clonotype was observed many times. The CDR3 loop is CSVVVMGLDYGYTF. The CDR3 nucleotides read TGCAGCGTTGTTGTGATGGGTTTGGACTATGGCTACACCTTC. The V call is TRBV29-1, the J call TRBJ1-2; D call uncertain. CDR1 SQVTM and CDR2 ANQGSEA come from the germline V gene. The V end lost 4 bases, the J end lost 3 bases, and 15 bases lay between the germline ends. The length of the CDR3 is 14 residues.

This clonotype was picked up one time. The rearrangement links TRBV5-1 to TRBJ1-1; D is unresolved. Germline CDR1 reads SGHRS; CDR2 reads YFSETQ. V was trimmed by 0 bases and J by 5 bases, leaving 11 bases between them. The CDR3 sequence is 14 residues long. The CDR3 spells CASSLDEVWTEAFF. CDR3 coding DNA: TGCGCCAGCAGCTTGGACGAGGTTTGGACTGAAGCTTTCTTT.

V is TRBV20-1 and J is TRBJ2-1; D is perhaps TRBD2 (6 bases). Per the germline V gene, CDR1 is DFQATT and CDR2 is SNEGSKA (reference sequence). Trimming removed 6 bases from V and 3 bases from J, with 15 bases in between. CDR3 size: 14 residues. Here the CDR3 reads CSAAGTSRYNEQFF. The CDR3 DNA sequence: TGCAGTGCCGCTGGGACTTCCCGCTACAATGAGCAGTTCTTC.

CDR3 DNA sequence: TGTGCCAGCAGCTCCTGGAGGAACGAGCAGTACTTC. Translating it yields CASSSWRNEQYF. V usage is TRBV5-6 and J usage is TRBJ2-7, with D possibly TRBD2 on 5 matching bases. Trimming took off 3 bases at V and 5 bases at J, with 9 bases between the two ends. CDR1 is SGHDT and CDR2 is YYEEEE in the germline V gene. The CDR3 runs 12 residues. Variable domain in full (rest from reference TRBV5-6 and TRBJ2-7): DAGVTQSPTHLIKTRGQQVTLRCSPKSGHDTVSWYQQALGQGPQFIFQYYEEEERQRGNFPDRFSGHQFPNYSSELNVNALLLGDSALYLCASSSWRNEQYFGPGTRLTVT.

The chain is built from TRBV29-1 and TRBJ2-3; 13 bases are shared with TRBD2. The CDR3 contains 18 residues. Germline V gives CDR1 SQVTM, CDR2 ANQGSEA. Trimming at V came to 0 bases and at J to 2 bases, leaving 8 bases not matched to a gene. This chain's CDR3 is CSVEDTGTSGTDTDTQYF. The CDR3 nucleotides are TGCAGCGTTGAAGATACGGGGACTAGCGGGACCGACACAGATACGCAGTATTTT.

The chain uses TRBV29-1 and TRBJ2-1; 14 bases agree with TRBD2. V shed 7 bases and J 4 bases; nucleotides not matched to a gene: 3. Germline loops: CDR1 SQVTM, CDR2 ANQGSEA. This CDR3 spans 14 amino acids. This CDR3 is CSGGLAGVYNEQFF. CDR3 DNA sequence: TGCAGCGGGGGACTAGCGGGGGTATACAATGAGCAGTTCTTC.

There are a few counts of this clonotype. V and J are TRBV6-5 and TRBJ1-1, with TRBD1 matching 7 bases. CDR1 is MNHEY, CDR2 SVGAGI, per germline. The ends lost 1 base at V and 6 bases at J; junction bases unmatched: 8. CDR3 size: 15 residues. The DNA for the CDR3 is TGTGCCAGCAGTTACTGGGGCAGGGGGGGCGCTGAAGCTTTCTTT. It codes for CASSYWGRGGAEAFF.

V is TRBV7-2 and J is TRBJ1-5, with D uncertain. CDR1 is SGHTA and CDR2 is FQGNSA in the germline V gene. The CDR3 extends over 13 amino acids. Deletions cut 5 bases from V and 4 bases from J, with 9 bases between. CDR3 bases: TGTGCCAGCAGCCTCCAGTTAAATCAGCCCCAGCATTTT. It translates to CASSLQLNQPQHF. The whole variable domain, remainder taken from reference TRBV7-2 and TRBJ1-5, is GAGVSQSPSNKVTEKGKDVELRCDPISGHTALYWYRQSLGQGLEFLIYFQGNSAPDKSGLPSDRFSAERTGGSVSTLTIQRTQQEDSAVYLCASSLQLNQPQHFGDGTRLSIL.

For the CDR3, the DNA is TGTGCTAGTGGTTTTTCCGGGGCCAACGTCCTGACTTTC. This encodes CASGFSGANVLTF. The V and J genes are TRBV12-5 and TRBJ2-6; D not resolved. CDR3 length equals 13 residues. CDR1 and CDR2 (germline): LGHNT, FRNRAP. Deletions cut 3 bases from V and 4 bases from J, with 4 bases between. Together with reference TRBV12-5 and TRBJ2-6, the CDR3 gives the full variable domain: DARVTQTPRHKVTEMGQEVTMRCQPILGHNTVFWYRQTMMQGLELLAYFRNRAPLDDSGMPKDRFSAEMPDATLATLKIQPSEPRDSAVYFCASGFSGANVLTFGAGSRLTVL.

This clonotype was counted only a few times. CDR3 loop: CASSSLPTEAFF. As DNA, the CDR3 is TGTGCCAGCAGCTCGCTGCCCACTGAAGCTTTCTTT. The chain carries TRBV5-6 and TRBJ1-1; D gene ambiguous. The germline CDR1 and CDR2 sequences are SGHDT and YYEEEE. Trimming removed 3 bases from V and 4 bases from J, with 7 bases in between. The CDR3 runs 12 residues. The whole variable domain, remainder taken from reference TRBV5-6 and TRBJ1-1, is DAGVTQSPTHLIKTRGQQVTLRCSPKSGHDTVSWYQQALGQGPQFIFQYYEEEERQRGNFPDRFSGHQFPNYSSELNVNALLLGDSALYLCASSSLPTEAFFGQGTRLTVV.

This clonotype was picked up a small number of times. The chain employs TRBV20-1 and TRBJ1-1, with a weak D call TRBD1 (5 bases). The CDR3 extends over 13 amino acids. From germline, CDR1 is DFQATT and CDR2 SNEGSKA (reference sequence). V lost 0 bases, J lost 6 bases, and 11 bases lay in between. CDR3 DNA: TGCAGTGCTAGAGAGGGGCTCCCCCCTGAAGCTTTCTTT. Translation: CSAREGLPPEAFF.

There are a few counts of this clonotype. The rearrangement joins TRBV9 to TRBJ2-5; D uncertain. Trimming pared 4 bases from V and 2 bases from J, leaving 15 bases between. The V gene's germline CDR1 is SGDLS and CDR2 YYNGEE. This CDR3 is built from 15 residues. This chain's CDR3 is CASSPRAPEQETQYF. The CDR3 DNA follows: TGTGCCAGCAGCCCGCGAGCGCCTGAACAAGAGACCCAGTACTTC.

This clonotype has ten or more counts. The CDR3 sequence: CSASGGADHTEAFF. The DNA of the CDR3 is TGCAGTGCTAGTGGCGGGGCAGACCACACTGAAGCTTTCTTT. This chain links TRBV20-1 with TRBJ1-1, with D possibly TRBD1 on 5 matching bases. Germline lookup yields CDR1 DFQATT and CDR2 SNEGSKA (reference sequence). Between the trimmed V and J ends, which lost 3 bases and 3 bases, there was a span of 14 bases. This CDR3 spans 14 amino acids.

Points on this clonotype: A much larger clone differs by one base, so this may be a read error. The chain combines TRBV11-2 with TRBJ1-3; D remains unclear. The CDR3 consists of 14 residues. Germline CDR1 SGHAT, CDR2 FQNNGV. This CDR3 reads CANSLLGSGNTIYF. In DNA, the CDR3 is TGTGCCAACAGCCTGCTGGGGTCCGGAAACACCATATATTTT.

Comments on this clonotype: Mismatch with germline at one junction end may stem from a read error. The CDR3 region has the DNA TGCAGTGCTGGAGATACGCAGTATTTT. This gives the protein CSAGDTQYF. The rearrangement joins TRBV20-1 to TRBJ2-3; no reliable D call. CDR3 length: 9 amino acids. Looked up from germline, CDR1 is DFQATT and CDR2 is SNEGSKA (reference sequence).

The rearrangement uses TRBV7-9 and TRBJ1-5; D gene ambiguous. With 1 base removed from V and 7 bases from J, the gap between germline ends came to 17 bases. Germline CDR1 reads SEHNR; CDR2 reads FQNEAQ (reference sequence). The CDR3 consists of 16 residues. The CDR3 protein is CASSLGVGGDGQPQHF. The CDR3, as DNA: TGTGCCAGCAGCTTAGGGGTTGGTGGGGATGGACAGCCCCAGCATTTT.

The chain has TRBV6-5 and TRBJ1-3; D remains ambiguous. The CDR3 has 15 amino acids. The V gene lost 2 bases and the J gene lost 0 bases, with 8 bases spanning the gap. Germline lookup yields CDR1 MNHEY and CDR2 SVGAGI. The CDR3 DNA sequence: TGTGCCAGCAGTTACGACTCCAGCTCTGGAAACACCATATATTTT. Protein product: CASSYDSSSGNTIYF.

A few counts support this clonotype. The V gene is TRBV5-1, the J gene TRBJ1-6; D not certain. The CDR3 contains 16 residues. V lost 0 bases and J lost 9, with 16 bases in between. Germline V gene lookup returns CDR1 SGHRS and CDR2 YFSETQ. The DNA of the CDR3 is TGCGCCAGCAGCTTGGCCGTTAACAGCGCGACTTCACCCCTCCACTTT. Amino acid sequence: CASSLAVNSATSPLHF. The full variable domain, its missing parts supplied by reference TRBV5-1 and TRBJ1-6, is KAGVTQTPRYLIKTRGQQVTLSCSPISGHRSVSWYQQTPGQGLQFLFEYFSETQRNKGNFPGRFSGRQFSNSRSEMNVSTLELGDSALYLCASSLAVNSATSPLHFGNGTRLTVT.

This clonotype was observed a few times. V usage is TRBV7-3 and J usage is TRBJ1-1, with TRBD1 as a possible D gene (6 bases). CDR1 is SGHTA, CDR2 FQGTGA, per germline. The CDR3 sequence is 15 residues long. V dropped 0 bases and J dropped 5 bases, with 13 bases sitting between them. The CDR3 DNA is TGTGCCAGCAGCTTAACCGGGGGCGCTTGGACTGAAGCTTTCTTT. Its translation is CASSLTGGAWTEAFF. Full variable domain (missing parts from reference TRBV7-3 and TRBJ1-1): GAGVSQTPSNKVTEKGKYVELRCDPISGHTALYWYRQSLGQGPEFLIYFQGTGAADDSGLPNDRFFAVRPEGSVSTLKIQRTERGDSAVYLCASSLTGGAWTEAFFGQGTRLTVV.

This clonotype was counted a few times. This chain joins TRBV20-1 and TRBJ2-5; 8 positions match TRBD1. The CDR3 has 15 amino acids. Germline assignment: CDR1 DFQATT and CDR2 SNEGSKA (reference sequence). Trimming at V came to 3 bases and at J to 1 base, leaving 7 bases not matched to a gene. CDR3: CSARSLTGGQETQYF. In nucleotides, the CDR3 is TGCAGTGCTAGGTCGCTTACAGGGGGCCAAGAGACCCAGTACTTC.

This clonotype has more than one count but fewer than ten. V gene TRBV7-6 combines with J gene TRBJ1-1, with TRBD1 matching over 10 bases. V gave up 0 bases and J gave up 3 bases; unmatched junction bases: 4. This CDR3 contains 16 residues. Per the germline V gene, CDR1 is SGHVS and CDR2 is FNYEAQ. The CDR3 sequence: CASSLAGTGVDTEAFF. The DNA of the CDR3 is TGTGCCAGCAGCTTAGCCGGGACAGGGGTTGACACTGAAGCTTTCTTT.

This chain uses TRBV12-3 or TRBV12-4 with TRBJ1-3; D call uncertain. There are 16 residues in the CDR3. V lost 2 bases, J lost 0 bases, and 11 bases lay in between. CDR3 sequence (DNA): TGTGCCAGCAGTTTAACGTACGGAAGCTCTGGAAACACCATATATTTT. This sequence encodes CASSLTYGSSGNTIYF.